These 17 T cell receptor beta chains originate from one sample sequenced in a study of T cell changes during pregnancy in multiple sclerosis. The table came from immunoSEQ multiplex PCR; TCRdb's copy has only in-frame clones and leaves some out. This repertoire shows about 72,000 clones, roughly 89% found once; its top ten account for around 0.75%. Sequenced here: peripheral blood, sampled in the third trimester of pregnancy. All receptors come from a female donor in good health, enrolled as a control in a pregnancy study.

Regarding this clone: The junction differs from germline at one of its ends, possibly a read error. V gene TRBV7-7 combines with J gene TRBJ2-1, with a weak D call TRBD2 (5 bases). CDR3 size: 13 residues. CDR1 and CDR2 (germline): SSHAT, FNYEAQ (reference sequence). The CDR3 region is CASSLGQRNEQFF. CDR3 DNA sequence: TGTGCTAGCAGCTTGGGCCAGCGGAATGAGCAGTTCTTC.

This chain links TRBV7-8 with TRBJ1-3, with D maybe TRBD1 (6 bases). Germline assignment: CDR1 SGHVS and CDR2 FQNEAQ. Trimming cost V 1 base and J 0 bases, with 16 bases left between them. This CDR3 is 18 amino acids long. CDR3 nucleotide sequence: TGTGCCAGCAGCTTAGGGCGGACAGCTACCCACTCTGGAAACACCATATATTTT. Its translation is CASSLGRTATHSGNTIYF.

This chain joins TRBV5-1 and TRBJ1-6; 7 positions match TRBD1. CDR1 SGHRS and CDR2 YFSETQ come from the germline V gene. The trim removed 0 bases at V and 1 base at J, leaving 7 bases unmatched. The CDR3 extends over 18 amino acids. CDR3 nucleotides: TGCGCCAGCAGCTTGGACAGGGGCTGGAGGTCCTATAATTCACCCCTCCACTTT. Translation: CASSLDRGWRSYNSPLHF.

V gene TRBV6-1 combines with J gene TRBJ1-2; no definite D call. The CDR3 totals 13 residues. V lost 10 bases and J lost 4, with 16 bases in between. CDR1 is MNHNS and CDR2 is SASEGT in the germline V gene. The CDR3 coding sequence is TGTGCCACGAGACCGTCGGGGATCTATGGCTACACCTTC. This gives the protein CATRPSGIYGYTF.

The chain couples TRBV11-2 to TRBJ2-7; D is ambiguous. This CDR3 is 13 amino acids long. Trimming took off 7 bases at V and 2 bases at J, with 12 bases between the two ends. Germline loops: CDR1 SGHAT, CDR2 FQNNGV. The CDR3 DNA follows: TGTGCCAGCACGTCCCTTTCCGCCTACGAGCAGTACTTC. It translates to CASTSLSAYEQYF.

The J gene is TRBJ1-1, the V gene TRBV5-4; 7 bases are a match to TRBD1. Germline V CDR1 and CDR2: SGHNT, YYREEE (reference sequence). This CDR3 is built from 14 residues. V gave up 7 bases and J gave up 3 bases; unmatched junction bases: 9. CDR3 coding DNA: TGTGCCAGCCAGTCGACAGGGAGGCACACTGAAGCTTTCTTT. Its translation: CASQSTGRHTEAFF.

In nucleotides, the CDR3 is TGTGCCTGGAGTGTACGCTACGGCTACACCTTC. Translating gives CAWSVRYGYTF. The chain carries TRBV30 and TRBJ1-2; the D is unclear. CDR1 GTSNPN and CDR2 SVGIG come from the germline V gene (reference sequence). The CDR3 runs 11 residues. V was pared by 0 bases and J by 8 bases, with 7 bases between.

The chain combines TRBV6-5 with TRBJ2-3; the D gene is possibly TRBD2 (6 bases). This CDR3 is built from 14 residues. The V end lost 4 bases, the J end lost 0 bases, and 8 bases lay between the germline ends. Germline lookup yields CDR1 MNHEY and CDR2 SVGAGI. In DNA form, the CDR3 reads TGTGCCAGCAGTTTTGGGGGGAGCACAGATACGCAGTATTTT. Amino acids: CASSFGGSTDTQYF.

This sequence joins TRBV6-6 and TRBJ2-5, with D tentatively TRBD1 (7 bases). The CDR3 is 16 residues long. The V gene lost 2 bases and the J gene lost 3 bases, with 16 bases spanning the gap. In germline, CDR1 is MNHNY, CDR2 SVGAGI (reference sequence). In nucleotides, the CDR3 is TGTGCCAGCAGTTACGGATTCCCAGGGGGGAAAGAGACCCAGTACTTC. Amino acids: CASSYGFPGGKETQYF.

The rearrangement uses TRBV6-6 and TRBJ2-1; a possible D gene is TRBD2 (6 bases). CDR1 is MNHNY, CDR2 SVGAGI, per germline (reference sequence). Trimming left V 8 bases short and J 3 bases short, with 11 bases between. This CDR3 contains 13 residues. CDR3 DNA sequence: TGTGCCAGCTCCGGGGGATTCTACAATGAGCAGTTCTTC. Translated: CASSGGFYNEQFF.

V and J are TRBV5-1 and TRBJ2-1; 9 nucleotides agree with TRBD2. Germline V gene lookup returns CDR1 SGHRS and CDR2 YFSETQ. V lost 4 bases, J lost 7 bases, and 21 bases stayed unmatched. The CDR3 totals 19 residues. The CDR3 is CASSPSSLPGLAGRNEQFF. The CDR3 DNA follows: TGCGCCAGCAGCCCCAGTTCGCTCCCGGGGCTAGCGGGAAGGAATGAGCAGTTCTTC.

The chain has TRBV7-9 and TRBJ2-7; 9 bases line up with TRBD1. In germline, CDR1 is SEHNR, CDR2 FQNEAQ (reference sequence). This CDR3 has 16 residues. V was pared by 1 base and J by 2 bases, with 6 bases of the junction left unmatched. The CDR3 DNA sequence: TGTGCCAGCAGCTTAGTGTTTCGGGACAGGGCCTACGAGCAGTACTTC. This gives the protein CASSLVFRDRAYEQYF.

The V gene is TRBV6-5, the J gene TRBJ1-1, with D tentatively TRBD1 (5 bases). CDR1 and CDR2 from the germline V gene are MNHEY and SVGAGI. Trimming removed 2 bases at V and 11 bases at J, with 18 bases between. The CDR3 totals 14 residues. Written as DNA, the CDR3 is TGTGCCAGCAGTTACGACCCCTGGGGGGTTCCGGCTTTCTTT. It specifies CASSYDPWGVPAFF.

The V and J genes are TRBV5-1 and TRBJ1-1; no clear D gene. Germline V gives CDR1 SGHRS, CDR2 YFSETQ. V was trimmed by 4 bases and J by 6 bases, leaving 10 bases between them. The CDR3 spans 12 residues. The CDR3 sequence: CASSLSNSEAFF. The CDR3 coding sequence is TGCGCCAGCAGCCTGAGTAACTCTGAAGCTTTCTTT.

The chain carries TRBV13 and TRBJ1-1, with 9 bases fitting TRBD1. In germline, CDR1 is PRHDT, CDR2 FYEKMQ (reference sequence). The CDR3 length is 15 residues. Unmatched junction bases numbered 4, after V lost 4 bases and J lost 1 base. The CDR3 reads CASSWTGQGNTEAFF. In DNA form, the CDR3 reads TGTGCCAGCAGCTGGACGGGACAGGGGAACACTGAAGCTTTCTTT.

V and J are TRBV7-9 and TRBJ1-2; D not certain. Per germline, CDR1 SEHNR and CDR2 FQNEAQ (reference sequence). This CDR3 has 14 residues. Trimming stripped 1 base from V and 7 bases from J, with 13 bases between. The chain's CDR3 is CASSLESNEGGYTF. DNA of the CDR3: TGTGCCAGCAGCTTAGAGTCAAACGAGGGTGGCTACACCTTC.

The chain carries TRBV7-2 and TRBJ2-3, with a possible D match to TRBD2 (6 bases). CDR3 length equals 13 residues. The V end lost 5 bases, the J end lost 5 bases, and 11 bases lay between the germline ends. Germline V lookup: CDR1 SGHTA, CDR2 FQGNSA. Here the CDR3 DNA reads TGTGCCAGCAGCCGACTAGTTCGAGATACGCAGTATTTT. Translation gives CASSRLVRDTQYF.